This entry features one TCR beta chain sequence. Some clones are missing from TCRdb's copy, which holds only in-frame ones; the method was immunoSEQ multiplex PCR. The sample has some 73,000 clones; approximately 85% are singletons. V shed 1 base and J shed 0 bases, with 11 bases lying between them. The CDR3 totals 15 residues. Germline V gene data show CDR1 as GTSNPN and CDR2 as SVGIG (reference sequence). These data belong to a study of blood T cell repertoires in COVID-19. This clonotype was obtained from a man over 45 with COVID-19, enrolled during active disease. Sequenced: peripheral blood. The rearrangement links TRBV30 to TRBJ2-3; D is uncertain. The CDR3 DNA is TGTGCCTGGAGTGCCCTGAGAAGAAGCACAGATACGCAGTATTTT. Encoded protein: CAWSALRRSTDTQYF.